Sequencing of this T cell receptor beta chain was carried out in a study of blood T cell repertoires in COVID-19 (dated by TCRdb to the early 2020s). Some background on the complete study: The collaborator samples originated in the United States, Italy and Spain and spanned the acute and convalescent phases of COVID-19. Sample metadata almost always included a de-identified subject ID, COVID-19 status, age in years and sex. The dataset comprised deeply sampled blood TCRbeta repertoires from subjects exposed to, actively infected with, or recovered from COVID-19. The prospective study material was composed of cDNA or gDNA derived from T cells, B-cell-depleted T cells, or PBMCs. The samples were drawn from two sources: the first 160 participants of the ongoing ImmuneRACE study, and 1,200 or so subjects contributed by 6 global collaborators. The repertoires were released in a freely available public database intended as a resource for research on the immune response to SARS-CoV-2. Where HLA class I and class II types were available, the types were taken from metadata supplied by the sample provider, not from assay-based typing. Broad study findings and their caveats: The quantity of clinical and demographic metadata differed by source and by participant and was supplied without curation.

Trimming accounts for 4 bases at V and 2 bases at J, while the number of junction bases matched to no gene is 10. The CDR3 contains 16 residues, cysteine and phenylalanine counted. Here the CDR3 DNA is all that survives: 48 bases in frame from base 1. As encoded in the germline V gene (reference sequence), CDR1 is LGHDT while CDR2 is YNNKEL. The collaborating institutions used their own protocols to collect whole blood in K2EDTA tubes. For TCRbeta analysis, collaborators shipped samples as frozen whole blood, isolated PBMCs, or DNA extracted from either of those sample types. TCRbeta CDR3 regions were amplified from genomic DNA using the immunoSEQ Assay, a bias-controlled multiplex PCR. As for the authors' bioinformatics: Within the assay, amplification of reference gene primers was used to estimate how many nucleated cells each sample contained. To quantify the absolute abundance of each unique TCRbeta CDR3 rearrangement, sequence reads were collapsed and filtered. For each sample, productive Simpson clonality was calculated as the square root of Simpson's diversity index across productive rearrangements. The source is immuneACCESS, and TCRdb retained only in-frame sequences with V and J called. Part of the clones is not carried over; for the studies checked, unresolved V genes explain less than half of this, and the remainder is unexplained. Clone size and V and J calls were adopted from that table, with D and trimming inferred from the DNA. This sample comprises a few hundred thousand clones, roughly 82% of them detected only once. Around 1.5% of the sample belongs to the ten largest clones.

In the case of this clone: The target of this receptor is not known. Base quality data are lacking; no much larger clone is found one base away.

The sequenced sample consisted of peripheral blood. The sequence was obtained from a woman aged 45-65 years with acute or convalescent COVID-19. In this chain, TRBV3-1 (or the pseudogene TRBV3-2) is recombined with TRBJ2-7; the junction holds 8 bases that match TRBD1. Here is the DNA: TGTGCCAGCAGCCGCTCCCCCCCGACAGGGGCCTACGAGCAGTACTTC. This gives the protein CASSRSPPTGAYEQYF.